These 3 T cell receptor beta chains share one sample of origin, sequenced in a study of blood T cells in healthy people across ages (dated by TCRdb to the mid-2010s). The method was 5' RACE. The data were produced on an Illumina HiSeq 2500. A second roughly 7 to 12 cycle PCR used a sample-barcoded 5' primer and a J-beta primer mix. In TCRdb, the public reads were trimmed at Q25 with fastp and aligned with MiXCR, with productive beta chains retained. Each record represents a unique CDR3 protein, reported with the most common genes and DNA among its rows. In this sample the table shows about 800,000 distinct CDR3 sequences, just under 25% of which occur a single time. Under 4.5% of the sample is in the top ten clones. The sample also formed part of further work on T cells of mothers and their children.

Source material: blood. Source of these receptors: a boy aged 10-17 years in good health.

This chain uses TRBV3-1 with TRBJ2-5; 8 positions match TRBD2. Germline lookup yields CDR1 LGHDT and CDR2 YNNKEL (reference sequence). V lost 4 bases, J lost 6 bases, and 10 bases stayed unmatched. CDR3 size: 15 residues. CDR3 nucleotides: TGTGCCAGCAGCCCCCGTGATAGCGGGATGAAGACCCAGTACTTC. The encoded protein is CASSPRDSGMKTQYF.

This clonotype has more than one count but fewer than ten. The gene calls are TRBV7-2 and TRBJ2-7, with D perhaps TRBD2 (7 bases). The length of the CDR3 is 14 residues. Germline-derived CDR1 and CDR2 are SGHTA and FQGNSA. The V and J ends lost 2 bases and 6 bases respectively, with 14 bases between them. The CDR3 reads CASSLSGEGLEQYF. The CDR3 region has the DNA TGTGCCAGCAGCTTATCAGGGGAGGGCCTCGAGCAGTACTTC. Complete variable domain (other parts from reference TRBV7-2 and TRBJ2-7): GAGVSQSPSNKVTEKGKDVELRCDPISGHTALYWYRQSLGQGLEFLIYFQGNSAPDKSGLPSDRFSAERTGGSVSTLTIQRTQQEDSAVYLCASSLSGEGLEQYFGPGTRLTVT.

A few counts support this clonotype. The gene calls are TRBV7-9 and TRBJ1-2, with D tentatively TRBD1 (6 bases). The germline V and J ends were trimmed by 1 base and 7 bases, with 10 bases remaining between them. Germline-derived CDR1 and CDR2 are SEHNR and FQNEAQ (reference sequence). The CDR3 consists of 13 residues. CDR3 loop: CASSLGQVPGYTF. The CDR3 DNA reads TGTGCCAGCAGCTTAGGACAGGTCCCTGGCTACACCTTC.